These T cell receptor beta chains were read from a single sample in a study of T cells in localized non-small cell lung cancer. Assay: immunoSEQ multiplex PCR; the TCRdb copy retains only in-frame clones and omits some. The sample contains roughly 2,400 clones, roughly 26% of which appear only once. Material: lung tumor tissue, obtained before any cancer treatment. The receptors shown here come from a male donor aged 60 or over with stage III squamous cell lung carcinoma. The CDR3 runs from the conserved cysteine through the conserved F or W. A D gene is named only where the DNA matches it firmly. The size entry is marked missing in some rows and otherwise reads once, few, many or a size class.

v_call,j_call,clone_size,d_call,cdr3_aa,cdr3_nt
TRBV19,TRBJ2-7,few,-,CATGGRDYEQYF,TGTGCCACGGGTGGAAGGGACTACGAGCAGTACTTC
TRBV30,TRBJ1-1,-,TRBD1,CAGTRDSGTEAFF,TGTGCCGGGACTAGGGACAGTGGGACTGAAGCTTTCTTT
TRBV9,TRBJ2-1,-,TRBD1,CASSFRGNNEQFF,TGTGCCAGCAGTTTCAGGGGGAACAATGAGCAGTTCTTC
TRBV18,TRBJ2-5,-,-,CASSPRAETQYF,TGTGCCAGCTCACCACGGGCAGAGACCCAGTACTTC
TRBV6-7,TRBJ1-2,-,-,CASSTLDGYTF,TGTGCCAGCAGTACCCTAGATGGCTACACCTTC
TRBV12-5,TRBJ2-5,-,-,CASGLQGGQTQYF,TGTGCTAGTGGTCTCCAGGGGGGGCAGACCCAGTACTTC
TRBV28,TRBJ1-1,-,TRBD1,CASSLRDRIEAFF,TGTGCCAGCAGTTTGCGGGACAGGATTGAAGCTTTCTTT
TRBV11-3,TRBJ1-1,few,-,CASSFGPPGGEAFF,TGTGCCAGCAGCTTCGGTCCCCCCGGCGGGGAAGCTTTCTTT
TRBV11-3,TRBJ2-1,-,-,CASSEGAGVYNEQFF,TGTGCTAGCAGCGAGGGAGCAGGGGTTTACAATGAGCAGTTCTTC
TRBV29-1,TRBJ1-3,-,-,CSVDAGVGNTIYF,TGCAGCGTTGACGCAGGGGTCGGAAACACCATATATTTT
TRBV19,TRBJ1-5,few,TRBD1,CASSMGQISGQPQHF,TGTGCCAGTAGTATGGGACAGATTTCCGGACAGCCCCAGCATTTT
TRBV5-1,TRBJ2-1,-,TRBD1,CASSLGDRGSHNEQFF,TGCGCCAGCAGCTTGGGAGACAGGGGATCCCACAATGAGCAGTTCTTC
TRBV19,TRBJ2-7,-,-,CASSIDLLGTYSYEQYF,TGTGCCAGTAGTATAGATCTGTTAGGCACCTACTCCTACGAGCAGTACTTC
TRBV9,TRBJ2-7,few,-,CASSGGEAYEQYF,TGTGCCAGCAGCGGTGGGGAGGCCTACGAGCAGTACTTC
TRBV10-2,TRBJ2-2,-,-,CASSEYGGENTGELFF,TGCGCCAGCAGTGAGTACGGGGGCGAAAACACCGGGGAGCTGTTTTTT
TRBV14,TRBJ1-1,-,TRBD1,CASSLFPGQGVPTEAFF,TGTGCCAGCAGCCTATTTCCGGGACAGGGGGTCCCCACTGAAGCTTTCTTT
TRBV5-8,TRBJ2-5,few,-,CASSLTSGETQYF,TGTGCCAGCAGCCTGACTAGTGGGGAGACCCAGTACTTC